A single sample gave rise to the 9 T cell receptor beta chains below, sequenced in a study of cytomegalovirus exposure and HLA in healthy donors (dated by TCRdb to about 2017). The library was obtained by the immunoSEQ multiplex PCR assay. For the multiplex PCR, a mixture combining 60 forward primers for TCR Vbeta segments and 13 reverse primers for TCR Jbeta segments was used. Imported from immuneACCESS, the table was reduced by TCRdb to in-frame sequences with V and J called. These copies leave out some clones; in studies compared against another copy, an unresolved V gene accounts for under half, and the cause of the remainder is not known. This sample has about 140,000 clones in its table, and approximately 80% of those were observed once. Clones ranked in the top ten supply about 2.2% of the sample. Input material: PBMCs. The receptors stem from a man aged 50-60 years in good health and CMV-seronegative.

This clone was seen a handful of times. This chain connects TRBV2 to TRBJ1-3; the match to TRBD1 covers 8 bases. From germline, CDR1 is SNHLY and CDR2 FYNNEI. This CDR3 comprises 16 residues. J lost 3 bases, V lost 8 bases, and 12 bases had no gene match. CDR3 residues: CASSGRQGAFGNTIYF. As DNA, the CDR3 is TGTGCCAGCTCGGGCCGGCAGGGGGCCTTTGGAAACACCATATATTTT.

The chain employs TRBV5-1 and TRBJ1-6; D remains ambiguous. Per germline, CDR1 SGHRS and CDR2 YFSETQ. V shed 2 bases and J shed 8 bases, with 11 bases lying between them. CDR3 length equals 14 residues. DNA of the CDR3: TGCGCCAGCAGCTTAGAGTTGATGGATTCACCCCTCCACTTT. It specifies CASSLELMDSPLHF.

The genes are TRBV5-1 and TRBJ2-2; D is unresolved. This CDR3 contains 16 residues. From germline, CDR1 is SGHRS and CDR2 YFSETQ. Trimming removed 2 bases from V and 4 bases from J, with 15 bases in between. The CDR3 nucleotides read TGCGCCAGCAGCTTTTTTACGTCATCGGGCACCGGGGAGCTGTTTTTT. Protein: CASSFFTSSGTGELFF.

The CDR3 nucleotides read TGTGCCAGTAGGCCGGGACAGGTCTCCTACGAGCAGTACTTC. Amino acids: CASRPGQVSYEQYF. The gene calls are TRBV19 and TRBJ2-7; 8 bases fit TRBD1. Germline V gene lookup returns CDR1 LNHDA and CDR2 SQIVND (reference sequence). The CDR3 has 14 amino acids. Germline trimming cut 6 bases from V and 0 bases from J; bases unmatched to any gene: 4. Full variable domain (outside the CDR3, taken from reference TRBV19 and TRBJ2-7): DGGITQSPKYLFRKEGQNVTLSCEQNLNHDAMYWYRQDPGQGLRLIYYSQIVNDFQKGDIAEGYSVSREKKESFPLTVTSAQKNPTAFYLCASRPGQVSYEQYFGPGTRLTVT.

The genes are TRBV28 and TRBJ1-6; D remains unclear. This CDR3 contains 15 residues. Germline lookup yields CDR1 MDHEN and CDR2 SYDVKM. V lost 9 bases and J lost 12, with 24 bases in between. CDR3 nucleotide sequence: TGTGCCAGTAACCGGGTTGAGGGCCTCGGTTTACCCCTCCACTTT. It encodes CASNRVEGLGLPLHF.

The chain joins TRBV11-3 to TRBJ2-3, with 12 nucleotides matching TRBD2. V was pared by 5 bases and J by 0 bases, with 6 bases of the junction left unmatched. Germline CDR1 is SGHNT and CDR2 is YENEEA. The CDR3 loop spans 17 amino acids. DNA for the CDR3: TGTGCCAGCAGCCAGACTAGCGGGGGCCCTAGCACAGATACGCAGTATTTT. Translation gives CASSQTSGGPSTDTQYF.

A single count supports this clone. The genes are TRBV7-2 and TRBJ1-2; weak D call: TRBD1 (5 bases). The length of the CDR3 is 14 residues. The germline V gene has CDR1 SGHTA and CDR2 FQGNSA. Trimming removed 5 bases from V and 7 bases from J, with 17 bases in between. CDR3 region: CASSAGTSGSGYTF. The CDR3, as DNA: TGTGCCAGCAGCGCTGGGACGTCCGGGAGTGGCTACACCTTC.

The V and J genes are TRBV27 and TRBJ1-6; 12 bases are shared with TRBD1. The CDR3 runs 16 residues. The J segment lost 9 bases and the V segment lost 5 bases, leaving 8 bases of the junction unmatched. Germline V gene data show CDR1 as MNHEY and CDR2 as SMNVEV (reference sequence). CDR3 protein: CASSRTGQGAISPLHF. DNA for the CDR3: TGTGCCAGCAGTCGAACGGGACAGGGGGCAATTTCACCCCTCCACTTT.

This chain uses TRBV28 with TRBJ1-1; 8 positions agree with TRBD1. V dropped 6 bases and J dropped 0; count of bases not matched to a gene: 0. CDR3 length equals 13 residues. Germline V gives CDR1 MDHEN, CDR2 SYDVKM. CDR3 DNA sequence: TGTGCCAGCAGGGGACAGGTGAACACTGAAGCTTTCTTT. This codes for CASRGQVNTEAFF.